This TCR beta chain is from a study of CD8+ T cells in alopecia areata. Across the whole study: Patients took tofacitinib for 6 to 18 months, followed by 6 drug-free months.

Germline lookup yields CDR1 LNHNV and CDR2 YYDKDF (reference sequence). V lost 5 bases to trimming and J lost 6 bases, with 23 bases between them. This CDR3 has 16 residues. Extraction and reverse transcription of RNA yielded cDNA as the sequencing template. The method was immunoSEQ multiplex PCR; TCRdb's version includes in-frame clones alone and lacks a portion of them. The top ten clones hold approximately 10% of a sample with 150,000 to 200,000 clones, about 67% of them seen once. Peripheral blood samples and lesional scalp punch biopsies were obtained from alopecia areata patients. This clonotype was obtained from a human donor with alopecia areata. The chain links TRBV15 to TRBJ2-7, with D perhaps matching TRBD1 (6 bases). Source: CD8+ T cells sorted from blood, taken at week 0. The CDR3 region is CATSRTRAPGVREQYF. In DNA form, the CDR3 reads TGTGCCACCAGCCGCACACGGGCCCCAGGGGTTCGCGAGCAGTACTTC. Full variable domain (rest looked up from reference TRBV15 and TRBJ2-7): DAMVIQNPRYQVTQFGKPVTLSCSQTLNHNVMYWYQQKSSQAPKLLFHYYDKDFNNEADTPDNFQSRRPNTSFCFLDIRSPGLGDTAMYLCATSRTRAPGVREQYFGPGTRLTVT.